This entry lists 15 T cell receptor beta chains sequenced from one sample in a study of shared clonotypes between healthy human individuals. This table comes from immunoSEQ multiplex PCR, and its TCRdb copy is limited to in-frame clones, with some not included. This table has around 2.3 million clones, nearly 97% appearing once. The sample taken for sequencing was naive CD4+ T cells sorted from blood. Indicated subset: CD45RA+ positively selected. These receptors were obtained from a man aged 18 to 30 in good health.

This clone turned up a few times. The V call is TRBV28, the J call TRBJ1-2; 9 nucleotides agree with TRBD1. Trimming took 8 bases from V and 8 from J; bases not matched to a gene: 21. This CDR3 has 17 residues. Germline V gene lookup returns CDR1 MDHEN and CDR2 SYDVKM. The CDR3 region is CASEVMTPGTGSRGYTF. The CDR3 nucleotides read TGTGCCAGCGAGGTGATGACCCCCGGGACAGGGAGTAGGGGCTACACCTTC.

V gene TRBV7-8 combines with J gene TRBJ2-3, with D perhaps matching TRBD2 (6 bases). Trimming left V 1 base short and J 2 bases short, with 7 bases between. Germline V gene data show CDR1 as SGHVS and CDR2 as FQNEAQ. The CDR3 spans 14 residues. The CDR3 protein is CASSLGTNTDTQYF. CDR3 bases: TGTGCCAGCAGCTTAGGGACTAACACAGATACGCAGTATTTT.

This clone has only one observation. V and J are TRBV29-1 and TRBJ2-7, with 8 bases that match TRBD2. Germline CDR1 SQVTM, CDR2 ANQGSEA. J gave up 2 bases and V 6 bases, and 9 bases lay outside the gene matches. The CDR3 is 14 residues long. Written as DNA, the CDR3 is TGCAGCGTCGTCACTAGCGGCAGTCCCTACGAGCAGTACTTC. As protein: CSVVTSGSPYEQYF.

This chain joins TRBV27 and TRBJ2-7; tentatively, D is TRBD1 (6 bases). Germline CDR1 is MNHEY and CDR2 is SMNVEV (reference sequence). The V gene lost 6 bases and the J gene lost 0 bases, with 15 bases spanning the gap. CDR3 length: 15 residues. The CDR3 nucleotides read TGTGCCAGCAGCTCGACAGGCATGAGCTCCTACGAGCAGTACTTC. Its translation: CASSSTGMSSYEQYF.

The chain couples TRBV7-9 to TRBJ1-1; D remains unclear. This CDR3 has 13 amino acids. Germline CDR1 SEHNR, CDR2 FQNEAQ (reference sequence). V lost 5 bases and J 5 bases, leaving 12 bases between the germline ends. CDR3 sequence: CASSPYQMTEAFF. The CDR3 nucleotides read TGTGCCAGCAGCCCCTATCAGATGACTGAAGCTTTCTTT.

This clone was picked up one time. The chain is built from TRBV7-6 and TRBJ2-3; a weak D match, TRBD1 (5 bases). Trimming stripped 5 bases from V and 0 bases from J, with 15 bases between. Looked up from germline, CDR1 is SGHVS and CDR2 is FNYEAQ. The CDR3 contains 16 residues. This chain's CDR3 is CASSDPGWGSTDTQYF. CDR3 in DNA: TGTGCCAGCAGCGACCCAGGGTGGGGTAGCACAGATACGCAGTATTTT.

The J gene is TRBJ2-7, the V gene TRBV6-6, with 10 bases matching TRBD1. V shed 0 bases and J 7 bases; nucleotides not matched to a gene: 3. The CDR3 extends over 14 amino acids. Germline V gene lookup returns CDR1 MNHNY and CDR2 SVGAGI (reference sequence). This CDR3 is CASSYSRTGGEQYF. The CDR3 DNA follows: TGTGCCAGCAGTTACTCTAGGACAGGGGGTGAGCAGTACTTC.

This sequence joins TRBV7-6 and TRBJ2-7; 15 bases align to TRBD2. V lost 5 bases to trimming and J lost 10 bases; unmatched junction nucleotides: 9. The CDR3 is 15 residues long. Germline lookup yields CDR1 SGHVS and CDR2 FNYEAQ. In nucleotides, the CDR3 is TGTGCCAGCAGCCTGGGACTAGCGGGAGGCGGCGCACAGTACTTC. It encodes CASSLGLAGGGAQYF. The complete variable domain, with remaining parts taken from reference TRBV7-6 and TRBJ2-7, reads GAGVSQSPRYKVTKRGQDVALRCDPISGHVSLYWYRQALGQGPEFLTYFNYEAQQDKSGLPNDRFSAERPEGSISTLTIQRTEQRDSAMYRCASSLGLAGGGAQYFGPGTRLTVT.

This chain links TRBV4-1 with TRBJ2-7; the D gene could be TRBD1 or TRBD2 (6 bases each). This CDR3 has 17 residues. The germline V and J ends were trimmed by 2 bases and 2 bases, with 19 bases remaining between them. Germline CDR1 MGHRA, CDR2 YSYEKL. DNA of the CDR3: TGCGCCAGCAGCCAAAGAGCTACGGGGGCCTACACCTACGAGCAGTACTTC. Amino acids: CASSQRATGAYTYEQYF.

The chain uses TRBV10-3 and TRBJ2-2; D may be TRBD2 (5 bases). The CDR3 contains 14 residues. Trimming left V 4 bases short and J 5 bases short, with 11 bases between. Per germline, CDR1 ENHRY and CDR2 SYGVKD. CDR3 DNA: TGTGCCATCAGTGCCGGGGTAAATACCGGGGAGCTGTTTTTT. The encoded protein is CAISAGVNTGELFF.

This clone has only one observation. The rearrangement links TRBV2 to TRBJ1-2, with D possibly TRBD1 on 6 matching bases. The CDR3 has 15 amino acids. The germline gives CDR1 SNHLY, CDR2 FYNNEI. V gave up 7 bases and J gave up 2 bases, with 17 bases separating them. The CDR3 DNA reads as TGTGCCAGCACCACTGAGGGGGGACCAAACTATGGCTACACCTTC. This encodes CASTTEGGPNYGYTF.

V gene TRBV5-1 combines with J gene TRBJ1-3; TRBD1 might be the D (6 bases). The CDR3 covers 16 residues. V lost 0 bases and J lost 3, with 13 bases in between. Looked up from germline, CDR1 is SGHRS and CDR2 is YFSETQ. In DNA form, the CDR3 reads TGCGCCAGCAGCTTGGCGGGGGCAGATGGTGGAAACACCATATATTTT. This codes for CASSLAGADGGNTIYF.

This clone occurred once. V usage is TRBV5-1 and J usage is TRBJ2-6; D is undetermined. Per germline, CDR1 SGHRS and CDR2 YFSETQ. With 0 bases removed from V and 2 bases from J, the gap between germline ends came to 9 bases. The CDR3 runs to 16 residues. The CDR3 bases are TGCGCCAGCAGCTTGGCCGACTCCCCTGGGGCCAACGTCCTGACTTTC. Residues: CASSLADSPGANVLTF.

This clone has only a few counts. The chain has TRBV15 and TRBJ1-2; D may be TRBD1 (6 bases). The CDR3 length is 15 residues. The V end lost 0 bases, the J end lost 4 bases, and 12 bases lay between the germline ends. CDR1 and CDR2 from the germline V gene are LNHNV and YYDKDF (reference sequence). CDR3: CATSRDVGGSYGYTF. CDR3 in DNA: TGTGCCACCAGCAGAGATGTAGGGGGTAGCTATGGCTACACCTTC.

This sequence joins TRBV4-1 and TRBJ2-3; unclear D gene. The CDR3 has 15 residues. The ends were cut back, 1 base at V and 2 bases at J, with 10 bases in the middle. Germline CDR1 and CDR2: MGHRA and YSYEKL. The CDR3 nucleotides are TGCGCCAGCAGCCAAGCAAGGAGACCCACAGATACGCAGTATTTT. Protein: CASSQARRPTDTQYF.